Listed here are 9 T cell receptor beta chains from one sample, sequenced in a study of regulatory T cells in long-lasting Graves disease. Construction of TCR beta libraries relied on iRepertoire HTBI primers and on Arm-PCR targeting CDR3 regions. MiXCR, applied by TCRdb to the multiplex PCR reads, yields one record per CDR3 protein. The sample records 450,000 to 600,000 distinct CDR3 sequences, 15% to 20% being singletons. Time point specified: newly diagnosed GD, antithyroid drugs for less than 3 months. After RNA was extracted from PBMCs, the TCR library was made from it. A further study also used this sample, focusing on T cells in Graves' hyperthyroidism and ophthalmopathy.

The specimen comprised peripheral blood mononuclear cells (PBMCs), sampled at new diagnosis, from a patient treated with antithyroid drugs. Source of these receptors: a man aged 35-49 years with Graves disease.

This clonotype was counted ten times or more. This CDR3 is CASSWGQGEPLHF. The CDR3 DNA follows: TGTGCCAGCAGCTGGGGACAGGGCGAACCCCTCCACTTT. The chain has TRBV7-2 and TRBJ1-6; 9 nucleotides align to TRBD1. The CDR3 loop spans 13 amino acids. Germline V gene sequence: CDR1 SGHTA, CDR2 FQGNSA. With 4 bases clipped from V and 12 bases from J, the junction kept 4 bases outside the gene matches. The variable domain in full, completed from reference TRBV7-2 and TRBJ1-6, reads GAGVSQSPSNKVTEKGKDVELRCDPISGHTALYWYRQSLGQGLEFLIYFQGNSAPDKSGLPSDRFSAERTGGSVSTLTIQRTQQEDSAVYLCASSWGQGEPLHFGNGTRLTVT.

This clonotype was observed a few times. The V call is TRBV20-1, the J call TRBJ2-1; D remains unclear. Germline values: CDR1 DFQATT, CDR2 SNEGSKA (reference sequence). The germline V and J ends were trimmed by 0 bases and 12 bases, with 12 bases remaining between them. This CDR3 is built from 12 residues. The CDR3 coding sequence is TGCAGTGCTAGAGAGGCGATAACCTCGCAGTTCTTC. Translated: CSAREAITSQFF.

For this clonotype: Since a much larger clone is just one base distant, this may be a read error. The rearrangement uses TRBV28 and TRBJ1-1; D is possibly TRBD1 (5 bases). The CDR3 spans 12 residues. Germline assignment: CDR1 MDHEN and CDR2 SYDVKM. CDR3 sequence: CASRGGNTEALF. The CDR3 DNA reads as TGTGCCAGCCGGGGGGGGAACACTGAAGCTCTCTTT.

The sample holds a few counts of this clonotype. The CDR3 nucleotides are TGTGCCATCAGTGGGGCCCTGACTAGCGGGATTTCCTACGAGCAGTACTTC. It yields the protein CAISGALTSGISYEQYF. The chain is built from TRBV10-3 and TRBJ2-7; 11 positions agree with TRBD2. This CDR3 region has 17 residues. The V segment lost 4 bases and the J segment 1 base; nucleotides outside the gene matches: 9. CDR1 is ENHRY, CDR2 SYGVKD, per germline.

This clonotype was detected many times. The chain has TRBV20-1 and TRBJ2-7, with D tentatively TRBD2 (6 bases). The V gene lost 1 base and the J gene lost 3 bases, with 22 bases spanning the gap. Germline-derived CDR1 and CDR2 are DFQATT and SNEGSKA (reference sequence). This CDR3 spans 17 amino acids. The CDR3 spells CSARVNRDGRIHYEQYF. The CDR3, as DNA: TGCAGTGCTAGAGTCAATCGGGACGGGAGAATACACTACGAGCAGTACTTC.

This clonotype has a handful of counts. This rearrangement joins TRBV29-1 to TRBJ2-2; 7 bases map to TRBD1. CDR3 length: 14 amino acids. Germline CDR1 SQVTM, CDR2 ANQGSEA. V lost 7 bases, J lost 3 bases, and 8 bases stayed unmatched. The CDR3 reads CSGGVDRYTGELFF. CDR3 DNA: TGCAGCGGTGGGGTGGACAGGTACACCGGGGAGCTGTTTTTT.

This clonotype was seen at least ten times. The CDR3 reads CASSLETGGNYEQYF. Here the CDR3 DNA reads TGTGCCAGCAGCTTAGAGACAGGGGGGAACTACGAGCAGTACTTC. This sequence joins TRBV11-2 and TRBJ2-7; TRBD1 matches at 9 bases. The CDR3 spans 15 residues. In germline, CDR1 is SGHAT, CDR2 FQNNGV. The trim removed 0 bases at V and 3 bases at J, leaving 3 bases unmatched.

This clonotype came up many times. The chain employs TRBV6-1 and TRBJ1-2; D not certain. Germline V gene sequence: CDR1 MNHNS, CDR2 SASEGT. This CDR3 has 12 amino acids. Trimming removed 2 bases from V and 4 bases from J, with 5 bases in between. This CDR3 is CASSELSYGYTF. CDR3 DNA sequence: TGTGCCAGCAGTGAACTAAGCTATGGCTACACCTTC.

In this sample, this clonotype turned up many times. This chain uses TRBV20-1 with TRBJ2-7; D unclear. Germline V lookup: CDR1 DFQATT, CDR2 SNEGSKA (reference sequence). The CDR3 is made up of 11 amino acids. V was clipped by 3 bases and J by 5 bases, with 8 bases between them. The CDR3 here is CSASDLDEQYF. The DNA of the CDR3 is TGCAGTGCTAGTGACTTGGACGAGCAGTACTTC.